This T cell receptor (beta chain) is drawn from a study of blood T cell repertoires in COVID-19. TCRdb keeps only in-frame clones here, not all; method: immunoSEQ multiplex PCR. The table has 90,000 or so clones, 80% to 90% seen once; the top ten hold around 25%. This CDR3 has 15 residues. V gave up 0 bases and J gave up 1 base, with 6 bases separating them. Looked up from germline, CDR1 is KGHSY and CDR2 is FQNENV. The chain combines TRBV16 with TRBJ2-2; weak D call: TRBD2 (6 bases). This TCR derives from a man between 60 and 75 years old with acute or convalescent COVID-19. The sequencing input was peripheral blood. The CDR3 loop is CASSQSAGNTGELFF. CDR3 DNA: TGTGCCAGCAGCCAATCAGCGGGGAACACCGGGGAGCTGTTTTTT.